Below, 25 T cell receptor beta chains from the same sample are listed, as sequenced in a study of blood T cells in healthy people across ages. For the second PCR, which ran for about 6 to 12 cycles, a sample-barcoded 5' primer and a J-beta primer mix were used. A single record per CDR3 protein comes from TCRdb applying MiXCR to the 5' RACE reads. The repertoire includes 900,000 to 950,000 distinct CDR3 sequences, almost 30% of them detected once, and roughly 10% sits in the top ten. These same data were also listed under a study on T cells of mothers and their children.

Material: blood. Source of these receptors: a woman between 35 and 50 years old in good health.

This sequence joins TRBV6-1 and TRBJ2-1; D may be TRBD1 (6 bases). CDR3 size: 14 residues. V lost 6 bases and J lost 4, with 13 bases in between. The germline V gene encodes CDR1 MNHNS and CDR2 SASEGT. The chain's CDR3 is CASRNSDSYNEQFF. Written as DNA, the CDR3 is TGTGCCAGCAGGAACTCGGACAGTTACAATGAGCAGTTCTTC.

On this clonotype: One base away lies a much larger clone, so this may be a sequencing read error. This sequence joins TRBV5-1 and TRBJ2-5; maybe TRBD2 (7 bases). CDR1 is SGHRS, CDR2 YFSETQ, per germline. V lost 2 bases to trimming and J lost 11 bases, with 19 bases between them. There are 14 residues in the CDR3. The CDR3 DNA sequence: TGCGCCAGCAGCTTCCCAGGGAGGGACAATGAGCAGTACTTC. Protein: CASSFPGRDNEQYF.

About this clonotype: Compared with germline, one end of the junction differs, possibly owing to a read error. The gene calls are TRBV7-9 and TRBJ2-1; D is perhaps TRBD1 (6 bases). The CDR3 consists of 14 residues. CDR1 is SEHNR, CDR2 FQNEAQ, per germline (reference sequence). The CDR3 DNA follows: TGTGCCGGCAGCCAGGGGATCTCCTACAATGAGCAGTTCTTC. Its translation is CAGSQGISYNEQFF.

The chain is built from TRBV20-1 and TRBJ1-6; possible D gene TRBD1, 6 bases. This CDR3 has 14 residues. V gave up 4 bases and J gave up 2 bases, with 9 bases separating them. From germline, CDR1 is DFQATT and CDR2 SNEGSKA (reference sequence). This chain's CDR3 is CSAKRDTYNSPLHF. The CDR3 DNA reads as TGCAGTGCTAAACGGGACACCTATAATTCACCCCTCCACTTT.

The CDR3 DNA sequence: TGTGCCAGCAGTTATACGACATTAAGGGATGCAACTAATGAAAAACTGTTTTTT. Translating it yields CASSYTTLRDATNEKLFF. This chain connects TRBV6-5 to TRBJ1-4; D gene unclear. Germline V lookup: CDR1 MNHEY, CDR2 SVGAGI. Trimming stripped 3 bases from V and 0 bases from J, with 17 bases between. This CDR3 contains 18 residues.

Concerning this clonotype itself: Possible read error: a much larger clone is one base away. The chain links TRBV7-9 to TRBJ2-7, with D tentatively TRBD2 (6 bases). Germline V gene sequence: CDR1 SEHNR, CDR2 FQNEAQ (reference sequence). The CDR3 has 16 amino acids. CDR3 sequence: CATSLASGSSSYEQYF. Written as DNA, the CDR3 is TGTGCCACCAGCCTAGCCAGCGGGTCGAGCTCCTACGAGCAGTACTTC.

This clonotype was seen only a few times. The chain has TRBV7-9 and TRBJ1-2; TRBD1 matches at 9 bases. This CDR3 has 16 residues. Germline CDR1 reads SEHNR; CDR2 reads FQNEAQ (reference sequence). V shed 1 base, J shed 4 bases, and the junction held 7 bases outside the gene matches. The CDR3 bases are TGTGCCAGCAGCTTAGAACAGGGGGCCGGAGTCTATGGCTACACCTTC. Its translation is CASSLEQGAGVYGYTF.

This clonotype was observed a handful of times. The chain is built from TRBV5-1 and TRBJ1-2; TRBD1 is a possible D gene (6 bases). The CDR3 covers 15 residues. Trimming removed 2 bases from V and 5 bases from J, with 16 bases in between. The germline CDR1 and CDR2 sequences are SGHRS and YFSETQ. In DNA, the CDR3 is TGCGCCAGCAGCTTAGATGCGACTCAGGGGTATGGCTACACCTTC. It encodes CASSLDATQGYGYTF.

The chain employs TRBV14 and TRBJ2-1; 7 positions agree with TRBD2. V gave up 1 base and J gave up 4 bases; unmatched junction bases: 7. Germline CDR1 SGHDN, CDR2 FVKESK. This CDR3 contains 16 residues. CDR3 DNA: TGTGCCAGCAGCCAAGCAGCGGGGATACCTTACAATGAGCAGTTCTTC. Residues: CASSQAAGIPYNEQFF.

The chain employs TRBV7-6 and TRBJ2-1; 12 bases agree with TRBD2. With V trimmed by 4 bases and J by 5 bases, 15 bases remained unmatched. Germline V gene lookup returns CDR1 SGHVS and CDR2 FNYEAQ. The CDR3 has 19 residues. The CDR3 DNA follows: TGTGCCAGCAGCTCGTCCGGGGTGCTAGCGGGGGGGACAAACAATGAGCAGTTCTTC. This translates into CASSSSGVLAGGTNNEQFF.

The CDR3 is CASSSFKNQGRTAFF. DNA of the CDR3: TGTGCCAGCAGCTCATTTAAGAATCAGGGTAGGACAGCTTTCTTT. The J gene is TRBJ1-1, the V gene TRBV6-5, with TRBD1 as a possible D gene (5 bases). This CDR3 is 15 amino acids long. Trimming pared 6 bases from V and 10 bases from J, leaving 24 bases between. CDR1 and CDR2 from the germline V gene are MNHEY and SVGAGI.

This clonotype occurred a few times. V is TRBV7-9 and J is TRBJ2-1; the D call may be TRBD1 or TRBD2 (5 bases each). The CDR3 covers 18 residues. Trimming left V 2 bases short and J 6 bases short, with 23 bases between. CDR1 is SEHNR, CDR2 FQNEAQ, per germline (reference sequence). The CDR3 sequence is CASSLKGRQTPSLNEQFF. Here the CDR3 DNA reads TGTGCCAGCAGCTTAAAGGGACGGCAGACCCCATCCCTCAATGAGCAGTTCTTC.

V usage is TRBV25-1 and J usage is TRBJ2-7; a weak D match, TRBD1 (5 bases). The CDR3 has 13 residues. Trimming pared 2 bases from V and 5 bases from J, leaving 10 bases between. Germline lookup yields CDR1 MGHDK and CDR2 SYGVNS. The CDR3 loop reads CASSEPGRDEQYF. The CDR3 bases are TGTGCCAGCAGTGAACCAGGCAGGGACGAGCAGTACTTC.

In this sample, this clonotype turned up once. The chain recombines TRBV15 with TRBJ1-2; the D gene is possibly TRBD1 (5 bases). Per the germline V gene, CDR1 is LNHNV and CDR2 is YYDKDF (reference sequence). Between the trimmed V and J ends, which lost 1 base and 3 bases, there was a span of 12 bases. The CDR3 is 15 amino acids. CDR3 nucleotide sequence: TGTGCCACCAGCAGAGTGTTGGAAGGGGACTATGGCTACACCTTC. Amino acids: CATSRVLEGDYGYTF.

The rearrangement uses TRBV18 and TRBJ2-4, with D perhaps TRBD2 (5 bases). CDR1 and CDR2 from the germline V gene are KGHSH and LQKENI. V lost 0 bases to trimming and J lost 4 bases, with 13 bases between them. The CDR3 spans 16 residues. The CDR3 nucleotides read TGTGCCAGCTCACCACCGTCGAGGGCCAGGAAAAACATTCAGTACTTC. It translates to CASSPPSRARKNIQYF. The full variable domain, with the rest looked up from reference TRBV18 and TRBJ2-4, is NAGVMQNPRHLVRRRGQEARLRCSPMKGHSHVYWYRQLPEEGLKFMVYLQKENIIDESGMPKERFSAEFPKEGPSILRIQQVVRGDSAAYFCASSPPSRARKNIQYFGAGTRLSVL.

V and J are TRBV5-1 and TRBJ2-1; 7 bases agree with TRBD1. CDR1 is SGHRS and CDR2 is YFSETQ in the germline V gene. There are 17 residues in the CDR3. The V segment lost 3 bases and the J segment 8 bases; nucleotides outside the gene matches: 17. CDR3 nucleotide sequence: TGCGCCAGCAGCTGGGTACAGGGGTTTCGATCATACGATGAGCAGTTCTTC. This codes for CASSWVQGFRSYDEQFF. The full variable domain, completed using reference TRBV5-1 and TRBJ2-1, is KAGVTQTPRYLIKTRGQQVTLSCSPISGHRSVSWYQQTPGQGLQFLFEYFSETQRNKGNFPGRFSGRQFSNSRSEMNVSTLELGDSALYLCASSWVQGFRSYDEQFFGPGTRLTVL.

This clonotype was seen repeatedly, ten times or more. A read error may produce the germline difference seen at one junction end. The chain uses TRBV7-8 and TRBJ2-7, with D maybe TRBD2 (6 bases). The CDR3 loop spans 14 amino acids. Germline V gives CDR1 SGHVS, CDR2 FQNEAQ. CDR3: CASSLAGQTYEQYF. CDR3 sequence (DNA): TGCGCCAGCAGCTTGGCGGGGCAAACCTACGAGCAGTACTTC. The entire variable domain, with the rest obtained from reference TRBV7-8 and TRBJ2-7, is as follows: GAGVSQSPRYKVAKRGQDVALRCDPISGHVSLFWYQQALGQGPEFLTYFQNEAQLDKSGLPSDRFFAERPEGSVSTLKIQRTQQEDSAVYLCASSLAGQTYEQYFGPGTRLTVT.

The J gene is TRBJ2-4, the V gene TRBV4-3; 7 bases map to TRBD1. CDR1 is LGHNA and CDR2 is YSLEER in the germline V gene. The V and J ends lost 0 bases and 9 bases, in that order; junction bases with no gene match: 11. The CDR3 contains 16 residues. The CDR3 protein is CASSQEKTTGFVIQYF. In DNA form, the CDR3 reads TGCGCCAGCAGCCAAGAGAAGACGACAGGGTTTGTCATTCAGTACTTC.

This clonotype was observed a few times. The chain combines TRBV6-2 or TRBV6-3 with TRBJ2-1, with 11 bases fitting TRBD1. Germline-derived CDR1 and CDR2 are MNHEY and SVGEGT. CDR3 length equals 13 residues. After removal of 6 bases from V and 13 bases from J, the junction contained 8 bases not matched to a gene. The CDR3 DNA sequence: TGTGCCAGCAGCCAGCTGGACAGGGGGCGTCAGTTCTTC. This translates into CASSQLDRGRQFF.

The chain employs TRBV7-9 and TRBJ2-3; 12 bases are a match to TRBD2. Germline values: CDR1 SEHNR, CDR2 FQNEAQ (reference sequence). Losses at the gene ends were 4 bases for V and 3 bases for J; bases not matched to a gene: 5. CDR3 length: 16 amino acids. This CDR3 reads CASSWPLAGGTDTQYF. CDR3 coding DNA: TGTGCCAGCAGCTGGCCACTAGCGGGGGGAACAGATACGCAGTATTTT.

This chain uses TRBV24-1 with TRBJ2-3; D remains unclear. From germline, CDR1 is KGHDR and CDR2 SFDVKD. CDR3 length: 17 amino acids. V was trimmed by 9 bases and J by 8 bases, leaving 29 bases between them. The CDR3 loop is CATGTMHSLRITGTQYF. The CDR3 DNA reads TGTGCCACCGGAACAATGCACAGTCTCAGAATAACGGGTACGCAGTATTTT.

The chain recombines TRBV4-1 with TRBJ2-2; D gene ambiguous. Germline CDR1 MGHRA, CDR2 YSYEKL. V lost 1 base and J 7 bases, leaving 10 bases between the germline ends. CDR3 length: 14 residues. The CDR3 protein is CASSQGPGFGELFF. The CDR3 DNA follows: TGCGCCAGCAGCCAAGGTCCCGGGTTCGGGGAGCTGTTTTTT.

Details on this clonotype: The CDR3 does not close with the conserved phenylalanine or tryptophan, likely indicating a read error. CDR3 residues: CASSGGQYTEAFC. The CDR3 region has the DNA TGTGCCAGCAGTGGGGGACAGTACACTGAAGCTTTCTGT. The V gene is TRBV12-3 or TRBV12-4, the J gene TRBJ1-1, with 7 bases fitting TRBD1. The V gene end was trimmed by 5 bases and the J gene end by 3 bases; junction bases not matched to a gene: 3. This CDR3 comprises 13 residues.

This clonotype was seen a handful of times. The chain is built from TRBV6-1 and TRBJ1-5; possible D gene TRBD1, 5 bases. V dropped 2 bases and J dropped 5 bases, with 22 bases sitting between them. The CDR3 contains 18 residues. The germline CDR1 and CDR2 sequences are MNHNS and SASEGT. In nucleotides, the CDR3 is TGTGCCAGCAGTGAACAATCCTGGGGGGGAAGGTTGTATCAGCCCCAGCATTTT. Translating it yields CASSEQSWGGRLYQPQHF.

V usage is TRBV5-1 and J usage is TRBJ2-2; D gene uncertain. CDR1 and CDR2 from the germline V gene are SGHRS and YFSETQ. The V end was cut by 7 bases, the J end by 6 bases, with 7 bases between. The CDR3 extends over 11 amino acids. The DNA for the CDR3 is TGCGCCAGCCATGAATCCGGGGAGCTGTTTTTT. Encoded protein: CASHESGELFF.